This TCR beta chain was sequenced in a study of beta chain features in type 1 diabetes. This CDR3 is 14 amino acids long. Germline lookup yields CDR1 SQVTM and CDR2 ANQGSEA. The germline V and J ends were trimmed by 6 bases and 2 bases, with 16 bases remaining between them. Findings of the study overall: Any HLA effect on TCRB rearrangement was left unresolved by small sub-analyses. Moderate yet significant TCRB CDR3 shortening was seen in Type 1 diabetes patients in all four CD4+ subsets. VDJ junctions sequenced from type 1 diabetes patients showed fewer insertions and more deletions.

CD45RO/CCR7/CD25/CD127/CD95/CD27 sorting isolated CD4+ naive, central memory, regulatory and stem cell-like memory cells. Reverse transcription of all isolated RNA meant that expressed TCRB transcripts were sequenced. Produced via immunoSEQ multiplex PCR; TCRdb's table is partial and in-frame only. This sample carries 95,000 to 150,000 clones, over 15% of them seen once, and the ten largest clones take about 2.5%. A word on this clone: Antigen specificity is unknown.

Sample: central memory CD4+ T cells from blood. This sequence originates from a man aged 30 to 45 with type 1 diabetes. This rearrangement joins TRBV29-1 to TRBJ1-2, with no clear D. This chain's CDR3 is CSVSTGVSNYGYTF. CDR3 bases: TGCAGCGTGTCGACCGGGGTGTCGAACTATGGCTACACCTTC.